This T cell receptor beta chain was found in a study of blood T cell repertoires in COVID-19. The repertoire was sequenced with immunoSEQ multiplex PCR; TCRdb's copy has only in-frame clones and lacks some. The repertoire holds about 130,000 clones, around 83% seen once, with approximately 12% in the top ten. The CDR3 totals 14 residues. V lost 5 bases to trimming and J lost 0 bases, with 8 bases between them. Germline loops: CDR1 SGHNT, CDR2 YENEEA. This sequence was found in a man aged 60 to 75 with acute or convalescent COVID-19. The chain links TRBV11-3 to TRBJ2-1; D is unresolved. Material for sequencing was peripheral blood. This CDR3 reads CASSGSSSYNEQFF. CDR3 DNA sequence: TGTGCCAGCAGCGGGTCTAGCTCCTACAATGAGCAGTTCTTC. Full variable domain (outside the CDR3, taken from reference TRBV11-3 and TRBJ2-1): EAGVVQSPRYKIIEKKQPVAFWCNPISGHNTLYWYLQNLGQGPELLIRYENEEAVDDSQLPKDRFSAERLKGVDSTLKIQPAELGDSAVYLCASSGSSSYNEQFFGPGTRLTVL.